A selection of T cell receptor beta chains follows, all from one sample in a study of control samples from healthy donors and cancer patients. Sequencing used immunoSEQ multiplex PCR; TCRdb keeps in-frame clones, though not all of them. This sample carries roughly 64,000 clones, approximately 90% of them seen once, and the ten largest clones take over 1%. Sequences were obtained from PBMCs. These receptors were taken from a woman aged 45-59 years with colorectal cancer. The CDR3 runs from the conserved cysteine through the conserved F or W. A D gene is named only where the DNA matches it firmly. Rows may omit the clone size; those that give it use once, few, many or a size class.

D gene: -; clone size: -; V gene: TRBV28; J gene: TRBJ2-3; CDR3 protein: CASSMFAHKRVPGTDTQYF; CDR3 DNA: TGTGCCAGCAGCATGTTTGCGCATAAAAGGGTTCCTGGCACAGATACGCAGTATTTT
D gene: -; clone size: -; V gene: TRBV5-1; J gene: TRBJ2-3; CDR3 protein: CASSLEGGADTQYF; CDR3 DNA: TGCGCCAGCAGCTTGGAGGGGGGAGCAGATACGCAGTATTTT
D gene: -; clone size: -; V gene: TRBV10-1; J gene: TRBJ2-1; CDR3 protein: CASSDTGLLWFF; CDR3 DNA: TGCGCCAGCAGTGACACCGGGCTTTTATGGTTCTTC
D gene: -; clone size: -; V gene: TRBV2; J gene: TRBJ2-5; CDR3 protein: CASSEGGSPRETQYF; CDR3 DNA: TGTGCCAGCAGTGAGGGGGGCAGCCCCAGGGAGACCCAGTACTTC
D gene: -; clone size: -; V gene: TRBV27; J gene: TRBJ2-3; CDR3 protein: CASRPTGGDSSTDTQYF; CDR3 DNA: TGTGCCAGCAGACCTACAGGGGGGGACAGTAGCACAGATACGCAGTATTTT
D gene: TRBD1; clone size: -; V gene: TRBV6-1; J gene: TRBJ1-4; CDR3 protein: CASSEAGTDEKLFF; CDR3 DNA: TGTGCCAGCAGTGAAGCAGGGACAGATGAAAAACTGTTTTTT
D gene: -; clone size: -; V gene: TRBV30; J gene: TRBJ1-2; CDR3 protein: CAWSVRGYGYTF; CDR3 DNA: TGTGCCTGGAGTGTACGAGGGTATGGCTACACCTTC
D gene: -; clone size: once; V gene: TRBV19; J gene: TRBJ1-3; CDR3 protein: CASSILARGNTIYF; CDR3 DNA: TGTGCCAGTAGTATACTAGCGCGTGGAAACACCATATATTTT
D gene: -; clone size: -; V gene: TRBV3-1/TRBV3-2; J gene: TRBJ2-5; CDR3 protein: CASSQDWTVQEPQYF; CDR3 DNA: TGTGCCAGCAGCCAAGACTGGACTGTTCAAGAGCCCCAGTACTTC
D gene: -; clone size: -; V gene: TRBV5-8; J gene: TRBJ1-6; CDR3 protein: CASSLEPQGRSPLHF; CDR3 DNA: TGTGCCAGCAGCTTGGAGCCACAGGGACGTTCACCCCTCCACTTT
D gene: -; clone size: -; V gene: TRBV28; J gene: TRBJ1-4; CDR3 protein: CASSLSQDNEKLFF; CDR3 DNA: TGTGCCAGCAGTTTGAGTCAGGACAATGAAAAACTGTTTTTT
D gene: -; clone size: -; V gene: TRBV5-8; J gene: TRBJ2-3; CDR3 protein: CASSFEGTDTQYF; CDR3 DNA: TGTGCCAGCAGCTTCGAGGGCACAGATACGCAGTATTTT
D gene: -; clone size: once; V gene: TRBV7-9; J gene: TRBJ1-4; CDR3 protein: CASSLNSNEKLFF; CDR3 DNA: TGTGCCAGCAGCTTAAACTCTAATGAAAAACTGTTTTTT
D gene: -; clone size: few; V gene: TRBV10-1; J gene: TRBJ1-3; CDR3 protein: CASSESGSSGNTIYF; CDR3 DNA: TGCGCCAGCAGTGAGTCGGGCAGCTCTGGAAACACCATATATTTT
D gene: -; clone size: -; V gene: TRBV5-1; J gene: TRBJ2-1; CDR3 protein: CASRTSADEQFF; CDR3 DNA: TGCGCCAGCAGAACCTCGGCGGATGAGCAGTTCTTC
D gene: -; clone size: -; V gene: TRBV5-6; J gene: TRBJ1-1; CDR3 protein: CASSLAAGLFTEAFF; CDR3 DNA: TGTGCCAGCAGCTTGGCGGCAGGCCTTTTCACTGAAGCTTTCTTT
D gene: TRBD2; clone size: few; V gene: TRBV2; J gene: TRBJ2-2; CDR3 protein: CASSGASGGANTGELFF; CDR3 DNA: TGTGCCAGCAGTGGGGCTAGCGGGGGGGCTAACACCGGGGAGCTGTTTTTT
D gene: -; clone size: -; V gene: TRBV5-8; J gene: TRBJ1-1; CDR3 protein: CASSFTVNTEAFF; CDR3 DNA: TGTGCCAGCAGCTTCACGGTTAACACTGAAGCTTTCTTT
D gene: -; clone size: -; V gene: TRBV3-1/TRBV3-2; J gene: TRBJ1-2; CDR3 protein: CASSQDLGQASYGYTF; CDR3 DNA: TGTGCCAGCAGCCAGGACCTTGGTCAGGCAAGCTATGGCTACACCTTC
D gene: -; clone size: -; V gene: TRBV10-3; J gene: TRBJ1-1; CDR3 protein: CAISDGPTRNTEAFF; CDR3 DNA: TGTGCCATCAGTGACGGACCTACAAGGAACACTGAAGCTTTCTTT
D gene: -; clone size: -; V gene: TRBV7-8; J gene: TRBJ2-1; CDR3 protein: CASSLNGLGLPIPNEQFF; CDR3 DNA: TGTGCCAGCAGCTTAAATGGTCTCGGCCTACCAATTCCTAATGAGCAGTTCTTC
D gene: TRBD2; clone size: few; V gene: TRBV27; J gene: TRBJ2-7; CDR3 protein: CASSFGRGRSRLLGEQYF; CDR3 DNA: TGTGCCAGCAGTTTCGGGAGGGGTCGATCGAGATTACTAGGCGAGCAGTACTTC
D gene: -; clone size: -; V gene: TRBV19; J gene: TRBJ2-6; CDR3 protein: CASSMGSWPGANVLTF; CDR3 DNA: TGTGCCAGTAGTATGGGCAGTTGGCCTGGGGCCAACGTCCTGACTTTC
D gene: -; clone size: -; V gene: TRBV19; J gene: TRBJ1-1; CDR3 protein: CASSISGFLLVTEAFF; CDR3 DNA: TGTGCCAGTAGTATATCCGGGTTCCTTTTGGTCACTGAAGCTTTCTTT
D gene: -; clone size: few; V gene: TRBV2; J gene: TRBJ1-2; CDR3 protein: CASSEMWISGYTF; CDR3 DNA: TGTGCCAGCAGTGAAATGTGGATCAGTGGATACACCTTC
D gene: -; clone size: -; V gene: TRBV5-6; J gene: TRBJ2-7; CDR3 protein: CASSRRVIGYEQYF; CDR3 DNA: TGTGCCAGCAGCCGAAGGGTCATAGGCTACGAGCAGTACTTC
D gene: TRBD1; clone size: -; V gene: TRBV27; J gene: TRBJ2-7; CDR3 protein: CASNSLRPSGTGSYEQYF; CDR3 DNA: TGTGCCAGCAATTCTCTTCGGCCGTCTGGGACAGGAAGCTACGAGCAGTACTTC
D gene: -; clone size: -; V gene: TRBV7-3; J gene: TRBJ1-1; CDR3 protein: CASSLSGGTEAFF; CDR3 DNA: TGTGCCAGCAGCTTATCTGGGGGCACTGAAGCTTTCTTT
D gene: -; clone size: -; V gene: TRBV6-5; J gene: TRBJ2-3; CDR3 protein: CASTLIDTQYF; CDR3 DNA: TGTGCCAGCACCCTGATAGATACGCAGTATTTT
D gene: -; clone size: once; V gene: TRBV3-1/TRBV3-2; J gene: TRBJ1-1; CDR3 protein: CASAAEATEAFF; CDR3 DNA: TGTGCCAGCGCAGCGGAGGCGACTGAAGCTTTCTTT
D gene: TRBD1; clone size: -; V gene: TRBV7-8; J gene: TRBJ1-2; CDR3 protein: CASSSDRGQKYGYTF; CDR3 DNA: TGTGCCAGCAGCTCCGACAGGGGGCAAAAGTATGGCTACACCTTC
D gene: -; clone size: -; V gene: TRBV12-3/TRBV12-4; J gene: TRBJ1-2; CDR3 protein: CASSFPHQGYTF; CDR3 DNA: TGTGCCAGCAGTTTTCCCCACCAGGGCTACACCTTC
D gene: -; clone size: -; V gene: TRBV6-1; J gene: TRBJ2-3; CDR3 protein: CASSEALLATSDTQYF; CDR3 DNA: TGTGCCAGCAGTGAAGCGCTCCTAGCGACTTCAGATACGCAGTATTTT
D gene: -; clone size: -; V gene: TRBV7-9; J gene: TRBJ1-3; CDR3 protein: CASSTRTDGNTIYF; CDR3 DNA: TGTGCCAGCAGCACCCGGACAGACGGAAACACCATATATTTT